Given below is one TCR beta chain in context. The antigen is unknown. The time point was: week 5, during vaccination. Vaccinated patients received 300 ug of mutant IDH1 20-mer peptide per dose, with topical imiquimod. Astrocytomas found in donors were new, WHO grade 3 or 4, IDH1-mutant and ATRX-lost. The entry originates in a study of a mutant IDH1 vaccine in newly diagnosed glioma. Overall study context: Eight vaccinations went to patients in weeks 1, 3, 5, 7, 11, 15, 19, 23. Those enrolled had earlier been treated with radiotherapy, temozolomide, or both, mostly both. Of the patients given treatment, roughly 60% were male and 37.5% were female, and a mean age of around 38 years was recorded.

The repertoire was sequenced with immunoSEQ multiplex PCR; TCRdb's copy has only in-frame clones and lacks some. The sample lists around 42,000 clones, approximately 83% occurring once. V was pared by 4 bases and J by 0 bases, with 10 bases between. Germline values: CDR1 MDHEN, CDR2 SYDVKM. The CDR3 is made up of 14 amino acids. The chain links TRBV28 to TRBJ2-7; D uncertain. Here the sequenced sample was PBMCs, taken from a glioma patient whose treatment included an IDH1 peptide vaccine. The origin of this receptor is a man aged 40-55 years with glioma. The CDR3 loop is CASSYPFSSYEQYF. In nucleotides, the CDR3 is TGTGCCAGCAGTTACCCCTTTAGCTCCTACGAGCAGTACTTC.